These 7 T cell receptor beta chains were sequenced from one sample in a study of Graves' ophthalmopathy and Graves' hyperthyroidism. The TCR beta CDR3 regions underwent amplification from RNA transcripts. First-round RT-PCR employed HTBI primers, with a second-round multiplex PCR after it. MiXCR was run by TCRdb on the multiplex PCR reads, yielding one entry per CDR3 protein. This sample has hundreds of thousands of distinct CDR3 sequences; under 25% occur once, and the top ten carry roughly 3%. What was sequenced was peripheral blood. These receptors were obtained from a woman aged 18-35 years with stable Graves' hyperthyroidism.

This clonotype was recorded many times. One junction end does not reproduce the germline sequence, and a read error may be involved. The rearrangement uses TRBV6-2 or TRBV6-3 and TRBJ2-4; a possible D gene is TRBD2 (5 bases). The CDR3 is 16 residues long. Germline loops: CDR1 MNHEY, CDR2 SVGEGT. CDR3 in amino acids: CASSPRSGLAKNIKYF. As DNA, the CDR3 is TGTGCCAGCAGCCCCCGGAGCGGCCTAGCCAAAAACATTAAGTACTTC.

This clonotype came up many times. This chain uses TRBV24-1 with TRBJ2-5; 11 bases agree with TRBD2. The CDR3 is 16 residues long. V shed 5 bases, J shed 5 bases, and the junction held 9 bases outside the gene matches. Germline assignment: CDR1 KGHDR and CDR2 SFDVKD. CDR3 sequence: CATSGISGRAMETQYF. The CDR3 DNA reads TGTGCCACCAGTGGAATTAGCGGGAGGGCCATGGAGACCCAGTACTTC.

The table lists this clonotype with many counts. The chain uses TRBV5-6 and TRBJ1-1; D gene ambiguous. The CDR3 totals 13 residues. V lost 3 bases and J lost 3, with 9 bases in between. Germline V gives CDR1 SGHDT, CDR2 YYEEEE. In nucleotides, the CDR3 is TGTGCCAGCAGCTCAAAGGTGCACACTGAAGCTTTCTTT. Amino acids: CASSSKVHTEAFF.

This clonotype was counted ten times or more. This chain joins TRBV20-1 and TRBJ2-7, with D unresolved. Germline V lookup: CDR1 DFQATT, CDR2 SNEGSKA (reference sequence). Trimming removed 8 bases from V and 0 bases from J, with 8 bases in between. The CDR3 consists of 11 residues. In nucleotides, the CDR3 is TGCAGTTATCCAAGCTCCTACGAGCAGTACTTC. It translates to CSYPSSYEQYF.

The table lists this clonotype with many counts. The chain couples TRBV28 to TRBJ2-5, with 9 positions matching TRBD1. In germline, CDR1 is MDHEN, CDR2 SYDVKM. Trimming cost V 0 bases and J 3 bases; bases outside gene matches: 2. This CDR3 comprises 15 residues. The CDR3 sequence: CASSLWGQGEETQYF. CDR3 nucleotides: TGTGCCAGCAGTTTATGGGGACAGGGAGAAGAGACCCAGTACTTC.

This clonotype was seen at least ten times. This chain links TRBV5-1 with TRBJ2-7; 8 positions match TRBD1. The CDR3 has 14 residues. J gave up 2 bases and V 1 base, and 2 bases lay outside the gene matches. The V gene's germline CDR1 is SGHRS and CDR2 YFSETQ. In DNA, the CDR3 is TGCGCCAGCAGCTTGATACAGGGGGCCTACGAGCAGTACTTC. This translates into CASSLIQGAYEQYF.

This clonotype was counted at least ten times. The chain recombines TRBV12-3 or TRBV12-4 with TRBJ1-5; no definite D call. Trimming removed 3 bases from V and 6 bases from J, with 9 bases in between. This CDR3 is 13 amino acids long. The CDR3 protein is CASSFGYGQPQHF. DNA for the CDR3: TGTGCCAGCAGTTTTGGGTACGGTCAGCCCCAGCATTTT.